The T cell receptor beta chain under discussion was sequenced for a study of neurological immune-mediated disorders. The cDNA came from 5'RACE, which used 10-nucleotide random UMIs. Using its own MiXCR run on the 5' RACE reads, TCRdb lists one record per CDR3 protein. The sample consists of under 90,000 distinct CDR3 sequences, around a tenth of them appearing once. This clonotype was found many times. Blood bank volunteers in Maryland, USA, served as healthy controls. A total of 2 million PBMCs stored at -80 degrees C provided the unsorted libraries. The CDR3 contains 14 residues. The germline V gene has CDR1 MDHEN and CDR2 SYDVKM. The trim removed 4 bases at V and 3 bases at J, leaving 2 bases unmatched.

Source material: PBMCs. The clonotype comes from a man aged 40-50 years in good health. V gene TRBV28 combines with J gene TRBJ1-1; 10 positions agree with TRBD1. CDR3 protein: CASSSDRGDTEAFF. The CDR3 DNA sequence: TGTGCCAGCAGTTCGGACAGGGGGGACACTGAAGCTTTCTTT. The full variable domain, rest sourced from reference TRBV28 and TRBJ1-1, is DVKVTQSSRYLVKRTGEKVFLECVQDMDHENMFWYRQDPGLGLRLIYFSYDVKMKEKGDIPEGYSVSREKKERFSLILESASTNQTSMYLCASSSDRGDTEAFFGQGTRLTVV.